This entry concerns a single T cell receptor beta chain. Its recognized antigen is unknown. Base qualities are not recorded, but no much larger clone differs from it by a single base. V ends up 0 bases short and J 5 bases short, with an unmatched junction base count of 6. As encoded in the germline V gene, CDR1 is SGHRS while CDR2 is YFSETQ. There are 15 amino acids in the CDR3, from cysteine to phenylalanine inclusive. The sequence is cut down to CDR3 DNA, 45 bases in frame from base 1. The data belong to a study of blood T cell repertoires in COVID-19 (dated by TCRdb to the early 2020s). Study-level background: Collaborator samples came from the United States, Italy and Spain and covered acute and convalescent phases of COVID-19. The prospective study material was composed of cDNA or gDNA derived from T cells, B-cell-depleted T cells, or PBMCs. Deeply sampled blood TCRbeta repertoires from subjects exposed to, actively infected with, or recovered from COVID-19 were included in the dataset. The repertoires were released in a freely available public database meant as a resource for research on the immune response to SARS-CoV-2. Samples were obtained from the ongoing ImmuneRACE study (first 160 participants) and from over 1,000 subjects provided by 6 global collaborators. A de-identified subject ID, COVID-19 status, age in years and sex were almost always included in the sample metadata. Where HLA class I and class II types were available, the types were taken from metadata supplied by the sample provider, not from assay-based typing.

In Seattle, one collaborating source enrolled patients while the infection was active and tracked those patients longitudinally over the course of disease. Each collaborating institution followed its own protocols to collect whole blood in K2EDTA tubes. For TCRbeta analysis, collaborators shipped samples as frozen whole blood, isolated PBMCs, or DNA extracted from either of those sample types. Study-level results and caveats: The amount of clinical and demographic metadata varied by source and participant and was provided uncurated.

TCRbeta CDR3 regions were amplified from genomic DNA by means of the immunoSEQ Assay, a bias-controlled multiplex PCR. The study's own analysis went as follows. Within the assay, amplification of reference gene primers was used to estimate how many nucleated cells each sample contained. Sequence reads were collapsed and filtered to measure the absolute abundance of every unique TCRbeta CDR3 rearrangement. For each sample, productive Simpson clonality was calculated as the square root of Simpson's diversity index over productive rearrangements. Here the immuneACCESS table is served through TCRdb, limited to in-frame sequences with V and J called. Missing clones are a known gap in these copies; in checked studies unresolved V genes cover under half, and the rest lacks a known reason. Clone size and the V and J calls come from that table; the DNA yielded D and trimming. The sample table holds under 200,000 clones, of which just under 90% were seen once. The top ten hold around 10% of the sample.

This TCR was sampled from a woman in her 70s with COVID-19, enrolled during active disease. What was sequenced was peripheral blood. The chain was built from TRBV5-1 and TRBJ2-5; 8 central bases correspond to TRBD2. The base sequence is TGCGCCAGCAGCTTGGCCGGGGGGGATGGTGAGACCCAGTACTTC. This encodes CASSLAGGDGETQYF.